Here is one T cell receptor beta chain with its context. This entry is derived from a study of blood T cell repertoires in COVID-19. Study summary: Samples came from the United States, Italy and Spain, spanning acute and convalescent COVID-19.

This CDR3 spans 13 amino acids. Germline CDR1 SGHRS, CDR2 YFSETQ. J lost 4 bases, V lost 4 bases, and 2 bases had no gene match. Measured with immunoSEQ multiplex PCR; TCRdb has only the in-frame clones, and not every one. Of fewer than 70,000 clones detected, about 91% appear once; the ten largest clones hold more than 8%. This receptor was obtained from a man aged 50-59 years with active COVID-19. The chain links TRBV5-1 to TRBJ2-1; 7 bases fit TRBD1. The sequenced material came from peripheral blood. The DNA of the CDR3 is TGCGCCAGCAGCCAGGGACAGTACAATGAGCAGTTCTTC. It is translated as CASSQGQYNEQFF.